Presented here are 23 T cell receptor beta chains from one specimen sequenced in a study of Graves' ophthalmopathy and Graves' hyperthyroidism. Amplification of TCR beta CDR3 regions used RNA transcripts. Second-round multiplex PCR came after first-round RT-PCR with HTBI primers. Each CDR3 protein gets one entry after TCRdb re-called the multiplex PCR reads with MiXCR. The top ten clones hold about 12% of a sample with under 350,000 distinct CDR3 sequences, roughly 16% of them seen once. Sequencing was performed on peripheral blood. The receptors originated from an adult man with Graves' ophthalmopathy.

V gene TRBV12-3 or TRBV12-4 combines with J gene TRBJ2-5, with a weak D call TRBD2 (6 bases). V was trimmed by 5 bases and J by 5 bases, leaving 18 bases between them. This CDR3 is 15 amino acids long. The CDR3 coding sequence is TGTGCCAGCAGTACCCGGGGAGGAAGTGGCGAGACCCAGTACTTC. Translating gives CASSTRGGSGETQYF.

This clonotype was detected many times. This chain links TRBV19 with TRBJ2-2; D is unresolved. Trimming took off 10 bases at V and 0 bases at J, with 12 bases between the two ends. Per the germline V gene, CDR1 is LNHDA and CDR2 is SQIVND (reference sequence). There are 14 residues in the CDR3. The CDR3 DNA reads TGTGCCATCCGAAAGCGAGCGAACACCGGGGAGCTGTTTTTT. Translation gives CAIRKRANTGELFF.

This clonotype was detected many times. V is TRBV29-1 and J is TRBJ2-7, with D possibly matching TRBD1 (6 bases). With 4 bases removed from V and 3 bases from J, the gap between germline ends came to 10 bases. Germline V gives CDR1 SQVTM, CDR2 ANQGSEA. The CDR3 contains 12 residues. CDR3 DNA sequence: TGCAGCGTTGTACCACAGGGCTACGAGCAGTACTTC. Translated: CSVVPQGYEQYF.

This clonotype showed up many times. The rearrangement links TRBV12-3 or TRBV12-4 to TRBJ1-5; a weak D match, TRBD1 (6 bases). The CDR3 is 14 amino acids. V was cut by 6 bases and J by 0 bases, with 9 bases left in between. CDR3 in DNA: TGTGCCAGCAGGCAGGGGTCTAGCAATCAGCCCCAGCATTTT. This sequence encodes CASRQGSSNQPQHF.

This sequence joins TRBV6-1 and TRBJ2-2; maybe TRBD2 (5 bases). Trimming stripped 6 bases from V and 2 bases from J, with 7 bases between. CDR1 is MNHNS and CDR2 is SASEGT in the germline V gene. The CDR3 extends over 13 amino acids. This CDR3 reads CASRSGNTGELFF. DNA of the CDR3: TGTGCCAGCAGGTCGGGAAACACCGGGGAGCTGTTTTTT.

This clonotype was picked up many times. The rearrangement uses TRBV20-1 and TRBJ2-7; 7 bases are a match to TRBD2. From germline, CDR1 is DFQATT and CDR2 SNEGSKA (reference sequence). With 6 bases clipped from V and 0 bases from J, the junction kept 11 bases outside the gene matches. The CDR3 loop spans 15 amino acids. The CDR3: CSAKPLAAASYEQYF. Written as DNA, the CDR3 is TGCAGTGCAAAGCCCCTAGCGGCAGCCTCCTACGAGCAGTACTTC.

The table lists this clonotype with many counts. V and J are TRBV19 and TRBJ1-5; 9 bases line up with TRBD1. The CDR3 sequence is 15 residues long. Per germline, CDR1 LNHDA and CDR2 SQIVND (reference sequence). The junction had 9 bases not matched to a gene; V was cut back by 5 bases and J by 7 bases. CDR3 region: CASSSPGQGKQPQHF. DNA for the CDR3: TGTGCCAGTAGTTCCCCGGGACAGGGTAAACAGCCCCAGCATTTT.

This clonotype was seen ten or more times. In DNA form, the CDR3 reads TGTGCCAGCTCACCAAAACAGGGGGAAGTCGAGCAGTACTTC. It encodes CASSPKQGEVEQYF. The chain has TRBV18 and TRBJ2-7; TRBD1 aligns across 8 bases. The V segment lost 2 bases and the J segment 6 bases; nucleotides outside the gene matches: 6. The length of the CDR3 is 14 residues. The germline gives CDR1 KGHSH, CDR2 LQKENI.

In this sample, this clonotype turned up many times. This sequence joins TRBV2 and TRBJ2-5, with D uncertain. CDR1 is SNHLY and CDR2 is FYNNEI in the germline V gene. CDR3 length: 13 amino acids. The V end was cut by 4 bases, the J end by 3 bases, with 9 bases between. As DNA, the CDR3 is TGTGCCAGCAGTGTAGGAATAGAAGAGACCCAGTACTTC. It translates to CASSVGIEETQYF.

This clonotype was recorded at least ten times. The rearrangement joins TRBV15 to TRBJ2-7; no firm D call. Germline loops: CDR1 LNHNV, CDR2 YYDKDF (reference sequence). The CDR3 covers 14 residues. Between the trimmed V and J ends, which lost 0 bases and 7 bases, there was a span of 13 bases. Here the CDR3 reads CATSRDPTLREQYF. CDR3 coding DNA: TGTGCCACCAGCAGAGATCCAACCCTTCGGGAGCAGTACTTC.

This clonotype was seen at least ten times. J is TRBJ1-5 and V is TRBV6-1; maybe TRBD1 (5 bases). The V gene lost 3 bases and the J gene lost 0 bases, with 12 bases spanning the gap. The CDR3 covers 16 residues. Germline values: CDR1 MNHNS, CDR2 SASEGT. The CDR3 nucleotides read TGTGCCAGCAGTGACAGGGCGCTTTATAGCAATCAGCCCCAGCATTTT. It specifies CASSDRALYSNQPQHF.

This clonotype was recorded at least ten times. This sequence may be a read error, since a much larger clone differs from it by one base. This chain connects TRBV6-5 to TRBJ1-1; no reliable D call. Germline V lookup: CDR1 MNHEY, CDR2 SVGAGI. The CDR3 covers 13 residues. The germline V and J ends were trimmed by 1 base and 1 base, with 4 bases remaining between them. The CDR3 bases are TGTGCCAGCAGTTACTGGGGGAACACTGAAGCTTTCTTT. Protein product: CASSYWGNTEAFF.

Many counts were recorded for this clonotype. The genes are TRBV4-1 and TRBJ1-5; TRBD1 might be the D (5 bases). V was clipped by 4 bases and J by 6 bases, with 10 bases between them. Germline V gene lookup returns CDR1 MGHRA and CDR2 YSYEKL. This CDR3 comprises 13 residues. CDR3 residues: CASSLRDAQPQHF. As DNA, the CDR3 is TGCGCCAGCAGCCTTAGGGACGCTCAGCCCCAGCATTTT.

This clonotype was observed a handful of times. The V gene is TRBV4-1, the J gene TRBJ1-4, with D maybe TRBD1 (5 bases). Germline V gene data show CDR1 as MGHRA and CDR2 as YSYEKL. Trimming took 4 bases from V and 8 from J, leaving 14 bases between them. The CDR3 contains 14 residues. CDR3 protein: CASSPQGRGEKLFF. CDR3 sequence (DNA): TGCGCCAGCAGCCCCCAGGGTCGCGGAGAAAAACTGTTTTTT.

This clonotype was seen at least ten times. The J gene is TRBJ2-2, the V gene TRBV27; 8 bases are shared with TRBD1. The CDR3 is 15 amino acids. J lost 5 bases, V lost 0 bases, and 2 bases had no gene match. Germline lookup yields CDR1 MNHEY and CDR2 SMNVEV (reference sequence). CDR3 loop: CASSLSTGVTGELFF. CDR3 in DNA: TGTGCCAGCAGTTTATCGACAGGGGTGACCGGGGAGCTGTTTTTT.

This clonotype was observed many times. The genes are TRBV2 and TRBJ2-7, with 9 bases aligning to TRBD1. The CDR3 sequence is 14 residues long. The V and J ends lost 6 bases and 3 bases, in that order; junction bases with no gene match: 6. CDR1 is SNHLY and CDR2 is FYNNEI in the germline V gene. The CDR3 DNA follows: TGTGCCAGCAGCGCGACAGGGGGAAACTACGAGCAGTACTTC. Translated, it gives CASSATGGNYEQYF.

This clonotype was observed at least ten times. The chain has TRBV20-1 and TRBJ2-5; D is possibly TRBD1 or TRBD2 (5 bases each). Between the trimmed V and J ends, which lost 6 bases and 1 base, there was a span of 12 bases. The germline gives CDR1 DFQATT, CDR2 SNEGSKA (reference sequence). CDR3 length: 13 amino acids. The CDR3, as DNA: TGCAGTGCGACCACGGGGCCCCAAGAGACCCAGTACTTC. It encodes CSATTGPQETQYF.

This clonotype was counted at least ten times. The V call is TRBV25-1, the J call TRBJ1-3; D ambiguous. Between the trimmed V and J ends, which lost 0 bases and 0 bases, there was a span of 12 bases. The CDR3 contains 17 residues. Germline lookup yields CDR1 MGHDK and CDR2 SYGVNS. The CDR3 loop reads CASSEYQDSSSGNTIYF. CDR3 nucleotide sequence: TGTGCCAGCAGTGAATATCAAGACTCGAGCTCTGGAAACACCATATATTTT.

The CDR3 DNA reads as TGTGCCAGCAGTCCCTCGGACAGCCGATATCAGCCCCAGCATTTT. As protein: CASSPSDSRYQPQHF. The chain recombines TRBV27 with TRBJ1-5; D possibly corresponds to TRBD1 (6 bases). Trimming cost V 5 bases and J 5 bases, with 16 bases left between them. The CDR3 length is 15 residues. Germline CDR1 MNHEY, CDR2 SMNVEV (reference sequence).

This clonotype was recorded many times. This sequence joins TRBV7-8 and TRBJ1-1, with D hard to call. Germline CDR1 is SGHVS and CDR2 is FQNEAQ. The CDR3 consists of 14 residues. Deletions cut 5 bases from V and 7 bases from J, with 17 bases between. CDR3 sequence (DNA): TGTGCCAGCAGCCTCGGGAGGGTAGAAGGTGAAGCTTTCTTT. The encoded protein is CASSLGRVEGEAFF.

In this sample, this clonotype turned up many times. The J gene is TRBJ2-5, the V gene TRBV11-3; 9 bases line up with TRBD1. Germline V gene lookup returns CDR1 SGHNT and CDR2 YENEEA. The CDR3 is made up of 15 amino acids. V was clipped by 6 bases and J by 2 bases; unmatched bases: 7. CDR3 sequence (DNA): TGTGCCAGCAGTTTGGGACAGGGTATACAAGAGACCCAGTACTTC. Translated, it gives CASSLGQGIQETQYF.

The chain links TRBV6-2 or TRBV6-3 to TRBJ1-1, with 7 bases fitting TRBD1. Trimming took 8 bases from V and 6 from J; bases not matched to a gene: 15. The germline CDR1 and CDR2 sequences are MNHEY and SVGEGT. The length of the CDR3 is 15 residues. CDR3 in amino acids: CASSSSRDRNPEAFF. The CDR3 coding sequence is TGTGCCAGCTCCTCCTCCCGGGACAGAAACCCTGAAGCTTTCTTT.

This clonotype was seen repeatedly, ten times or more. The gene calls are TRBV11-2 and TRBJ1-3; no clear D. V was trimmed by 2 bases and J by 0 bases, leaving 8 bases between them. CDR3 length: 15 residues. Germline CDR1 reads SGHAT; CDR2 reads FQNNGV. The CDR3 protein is CASSLQANSGNTIYF. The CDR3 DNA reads TGTGCCAGCAGCTTACAGGCCAACTCTGGAAACACCATATATTTT.